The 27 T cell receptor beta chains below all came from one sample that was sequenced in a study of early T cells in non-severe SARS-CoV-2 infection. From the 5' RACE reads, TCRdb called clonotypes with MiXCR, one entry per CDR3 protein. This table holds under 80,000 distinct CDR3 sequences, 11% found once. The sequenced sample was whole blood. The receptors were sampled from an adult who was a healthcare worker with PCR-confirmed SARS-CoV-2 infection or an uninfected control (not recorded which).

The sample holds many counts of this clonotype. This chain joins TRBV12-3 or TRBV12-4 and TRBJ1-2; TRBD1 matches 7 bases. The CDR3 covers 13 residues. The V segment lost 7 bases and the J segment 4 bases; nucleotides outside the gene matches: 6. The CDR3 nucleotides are TGTGCCAGCACCCCACAGGGGTCCTATGGCTACACCTTC. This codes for CASTPQGSYGYTF.

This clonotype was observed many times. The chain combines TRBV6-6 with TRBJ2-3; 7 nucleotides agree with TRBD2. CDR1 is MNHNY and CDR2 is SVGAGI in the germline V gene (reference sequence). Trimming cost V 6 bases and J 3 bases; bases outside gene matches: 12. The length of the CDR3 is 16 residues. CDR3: CASRSPTSLLTDTQYF. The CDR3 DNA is TGTGCCAGCAGATCCCCGACTAGCCTCTTAACAGATACGCAGTATTTT.

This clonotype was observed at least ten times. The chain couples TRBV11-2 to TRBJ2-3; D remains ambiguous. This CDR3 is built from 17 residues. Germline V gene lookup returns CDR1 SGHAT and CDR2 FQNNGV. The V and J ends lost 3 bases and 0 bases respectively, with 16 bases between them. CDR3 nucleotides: TGTGCCAGCAGCTTTTACTCACCCTCCCTTAGCACAGATACGCAGTATTTT. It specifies CASSFYSPSLSTDTQYF.

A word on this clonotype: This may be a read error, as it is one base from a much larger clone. Written as DNA, the CDR3 is TGTGCCAGCAGCTTAAGAGTGCAAGCGGTGGCAGATACGCAGTATTTT. Its translation: CASSLRVQAVADTQYF. This chain uses TRBV7-9 with TRBJ2-3, with a weak D call TRBD2 (5 bases). Trimming shortened V by 2 bases and J by 4 bases, and 16 bases separated the two germline ends. CDR1 is SEHNR, CDR2 FQNEAQ, per germline (reference sequence). The CDR3 loop spans 16 amino acids.

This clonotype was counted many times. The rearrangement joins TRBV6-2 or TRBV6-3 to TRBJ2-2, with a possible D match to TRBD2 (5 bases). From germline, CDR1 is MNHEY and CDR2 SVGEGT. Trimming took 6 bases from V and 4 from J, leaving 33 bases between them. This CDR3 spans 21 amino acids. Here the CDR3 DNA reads TGTGCCAGCAGCACCCGCGCCGCCCAGGACTCCGACCTCGTTTTCACCGGGGAGCTGTTTTTT. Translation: CASSTRAAQDSDLVFTGELFF.

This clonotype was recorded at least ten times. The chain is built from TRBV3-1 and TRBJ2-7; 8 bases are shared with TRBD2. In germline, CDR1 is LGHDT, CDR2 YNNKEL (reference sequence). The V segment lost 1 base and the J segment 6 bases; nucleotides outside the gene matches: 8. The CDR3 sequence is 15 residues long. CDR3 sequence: CASSQGLGLAPEQYF. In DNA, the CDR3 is TGTGCCAGCAGCCAAGGGTTAGGACTAGCTCCCGAGCAGTACTTC.

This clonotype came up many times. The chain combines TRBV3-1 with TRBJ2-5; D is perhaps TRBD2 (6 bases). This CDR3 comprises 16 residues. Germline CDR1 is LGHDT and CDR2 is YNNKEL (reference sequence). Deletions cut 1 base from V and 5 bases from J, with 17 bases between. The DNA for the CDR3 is TGTGCCAGCAGCCAAGGGTGGCGCGGGGCCGTGGAGACCCAGTACTTC. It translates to CASSQGWRGAVETQYF.

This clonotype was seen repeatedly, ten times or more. The CDR3 loop is CASSLVSPAGNTGELFF. In nucleotides, the CDR3 is TGTGCCAGCAGCTTAGTTAGCCCAGCGGGGAACACCGGGGAGCTGTTTTTT. The genes are TRBV7-3 and TRBJ2-2; a possible D gene is TRBD2 (6 bases). V was cut by 2 bases and J by 1 base, with 14 bases left in between. CDR3 length equals 17 residues. Germline V gives CDR1 SGHTA, CDR2 FQGTGA.

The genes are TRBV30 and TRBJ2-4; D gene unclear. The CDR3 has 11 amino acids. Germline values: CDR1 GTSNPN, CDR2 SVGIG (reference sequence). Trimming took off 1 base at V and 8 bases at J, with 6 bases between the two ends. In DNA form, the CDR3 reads TGTGCCTGGAGTGGCAGTTACATTCAGTACTTC. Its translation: CAWSGSYIQYF.

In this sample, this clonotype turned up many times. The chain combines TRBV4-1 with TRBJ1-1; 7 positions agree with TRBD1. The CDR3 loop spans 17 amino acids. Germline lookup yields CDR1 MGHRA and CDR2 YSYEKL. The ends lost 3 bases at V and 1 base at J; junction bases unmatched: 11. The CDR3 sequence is CASSHRFRDRENTEAFF. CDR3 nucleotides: TGCGCCAGCAGCCATCGATTCCGGGACAGAGAGAACACTGAAGCTTTCTTT.

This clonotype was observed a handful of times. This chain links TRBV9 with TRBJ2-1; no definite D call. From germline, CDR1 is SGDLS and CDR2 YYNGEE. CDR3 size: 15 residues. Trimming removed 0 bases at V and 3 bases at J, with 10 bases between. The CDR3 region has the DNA TGTGCCAGCAGCGTAGGGGAAGGGAACTACAATGAGCAGTTCTTC. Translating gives CASSVGEGNYNEQFF.

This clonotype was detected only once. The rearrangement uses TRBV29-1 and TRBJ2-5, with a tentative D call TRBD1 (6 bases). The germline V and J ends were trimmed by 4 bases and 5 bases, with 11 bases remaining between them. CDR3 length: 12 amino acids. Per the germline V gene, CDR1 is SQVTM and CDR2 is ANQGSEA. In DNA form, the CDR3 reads TGCAGCGTTGGCAGGGGCGCGGAGACCCAGTACTTC. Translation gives CSVGRGAETQYF. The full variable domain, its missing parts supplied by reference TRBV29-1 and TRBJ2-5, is SAVISQKPSRDICQRGTSLTIQCQVDSQVTMMFWYRQQPGQSLTLIATANQGSEATYESGFVIDKFPISRPNLTFSTLTVSNMSPEDSSIYLCSVGRGAETQYFGPGTRLLVL.

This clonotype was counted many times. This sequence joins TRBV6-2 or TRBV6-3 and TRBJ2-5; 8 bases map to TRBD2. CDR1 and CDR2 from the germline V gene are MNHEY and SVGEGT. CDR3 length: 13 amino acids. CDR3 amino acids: CAVLAGVQETQYF. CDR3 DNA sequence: TGTGCTGTGCTAGCGGGCGTCCAAGAGACCCAGTACTTC.

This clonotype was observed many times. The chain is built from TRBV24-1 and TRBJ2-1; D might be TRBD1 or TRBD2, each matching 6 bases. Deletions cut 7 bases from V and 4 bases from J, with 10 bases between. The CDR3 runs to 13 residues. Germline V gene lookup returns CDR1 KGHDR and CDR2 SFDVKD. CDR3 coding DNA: TGTGCCACCAGAGGGGGGTTATACAATGAGCAGTTCTTC. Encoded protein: CATRGGLYNEQFF.

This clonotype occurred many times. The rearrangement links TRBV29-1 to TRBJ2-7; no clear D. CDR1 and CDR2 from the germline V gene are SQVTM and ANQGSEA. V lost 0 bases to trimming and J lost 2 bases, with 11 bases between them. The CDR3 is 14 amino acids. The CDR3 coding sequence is TGCAGCGTTGAAGATCCGAAGAATCCCTACGAGCAGTACTTC. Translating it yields CSVEDPKNPYEQYF.

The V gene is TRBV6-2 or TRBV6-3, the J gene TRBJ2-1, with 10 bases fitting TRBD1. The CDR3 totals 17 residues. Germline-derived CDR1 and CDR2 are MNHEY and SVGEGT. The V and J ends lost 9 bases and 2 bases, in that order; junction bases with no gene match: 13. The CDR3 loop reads CASFPGQGRRTYNEQFF. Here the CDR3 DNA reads TGTGCCAGTTTCCCGGGACAGGGGCGCAGGACCTACAATGAGCAGTTCTTC.

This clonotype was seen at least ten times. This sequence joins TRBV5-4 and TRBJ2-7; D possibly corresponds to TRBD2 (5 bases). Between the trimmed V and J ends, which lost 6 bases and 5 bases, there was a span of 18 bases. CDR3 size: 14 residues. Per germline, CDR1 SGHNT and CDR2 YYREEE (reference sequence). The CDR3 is CASTSGSMGHEQYF. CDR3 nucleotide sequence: TGTGCCAGCACCTCGGGATCCATGGGCCACGAGCAGTACTTC.

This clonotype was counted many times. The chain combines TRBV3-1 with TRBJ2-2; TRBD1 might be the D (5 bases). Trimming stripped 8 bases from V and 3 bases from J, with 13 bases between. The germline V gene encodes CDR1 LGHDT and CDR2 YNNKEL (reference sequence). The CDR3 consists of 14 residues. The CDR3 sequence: CASRRVGDTGELFF. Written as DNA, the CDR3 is TGTGCCAGCCGCCGCGTAGGGGACACCGGGGAGCTGTTTTTT.

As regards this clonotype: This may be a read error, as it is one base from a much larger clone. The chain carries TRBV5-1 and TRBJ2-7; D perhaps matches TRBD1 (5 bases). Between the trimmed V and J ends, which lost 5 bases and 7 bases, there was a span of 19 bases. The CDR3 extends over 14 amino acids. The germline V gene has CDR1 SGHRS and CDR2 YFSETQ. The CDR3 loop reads CASRRDGALGEQYF. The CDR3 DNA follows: TGCGCCAGCAGGCGTGATGGGGCCCTCGGTGAGCAGTACTTC.

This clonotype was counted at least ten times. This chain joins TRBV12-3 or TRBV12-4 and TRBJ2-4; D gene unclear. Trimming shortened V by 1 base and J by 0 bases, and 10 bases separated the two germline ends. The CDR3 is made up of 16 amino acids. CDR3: CASSLDTFTAKNIQYF. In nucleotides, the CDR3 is TGTGCCAGCAGTTTAGACACCTTTACAGCCAAAAACATTCAGTACTTC.

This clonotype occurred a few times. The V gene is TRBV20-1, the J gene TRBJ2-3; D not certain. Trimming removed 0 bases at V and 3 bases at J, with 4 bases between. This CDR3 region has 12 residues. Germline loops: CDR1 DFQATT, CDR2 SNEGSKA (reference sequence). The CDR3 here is CSARDVTDTQYF. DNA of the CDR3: TGCAGTGCTAGAGATGTGACAGATACGCAGTATTTT.

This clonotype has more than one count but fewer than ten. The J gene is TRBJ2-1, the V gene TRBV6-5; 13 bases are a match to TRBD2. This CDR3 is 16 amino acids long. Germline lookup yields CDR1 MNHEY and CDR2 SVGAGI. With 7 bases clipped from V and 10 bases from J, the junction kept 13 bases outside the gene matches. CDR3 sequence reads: CASTIWGGTSGVEQFF. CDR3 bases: TGTGCCAGCACCATCTGGGGAGGGACTAGCGGGGTGGAGCAGTTCTTC.

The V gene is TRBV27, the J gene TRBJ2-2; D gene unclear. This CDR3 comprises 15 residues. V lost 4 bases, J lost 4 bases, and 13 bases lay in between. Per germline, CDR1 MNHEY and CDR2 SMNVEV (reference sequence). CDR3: CASSSGARSTGELFF. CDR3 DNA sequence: TGTGCCAGCAGTTCAGGAGCGAGGAGCACCGGGGAGCTGTTTTTT.

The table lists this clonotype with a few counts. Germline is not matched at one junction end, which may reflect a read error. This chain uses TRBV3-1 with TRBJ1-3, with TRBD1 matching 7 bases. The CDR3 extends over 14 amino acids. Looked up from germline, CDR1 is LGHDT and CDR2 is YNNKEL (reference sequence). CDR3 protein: CASSRHGTESKPDF. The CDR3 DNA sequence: TGTGCCAGCAGCCGCCACGGGACAGAGTCAAAACCCGATTTT.

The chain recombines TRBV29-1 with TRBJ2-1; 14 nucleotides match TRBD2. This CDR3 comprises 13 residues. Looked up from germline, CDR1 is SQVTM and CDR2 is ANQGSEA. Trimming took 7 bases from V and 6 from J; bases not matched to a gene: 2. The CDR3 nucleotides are TGCAGCGGTGGGACTAGCGGGAGCAATGAGCAGTTCTTC. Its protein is CSGGTSGSNEQFF.

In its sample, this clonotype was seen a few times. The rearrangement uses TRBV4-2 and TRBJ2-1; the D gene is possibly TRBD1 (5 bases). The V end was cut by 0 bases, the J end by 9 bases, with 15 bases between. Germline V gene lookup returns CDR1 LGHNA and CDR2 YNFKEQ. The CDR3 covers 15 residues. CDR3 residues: CASSQENRLGFEQFF. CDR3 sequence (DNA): TGTGCCAGCAGCCAAGAAAACAGGCTGGGTTTTGAGCAGTTCTTC.

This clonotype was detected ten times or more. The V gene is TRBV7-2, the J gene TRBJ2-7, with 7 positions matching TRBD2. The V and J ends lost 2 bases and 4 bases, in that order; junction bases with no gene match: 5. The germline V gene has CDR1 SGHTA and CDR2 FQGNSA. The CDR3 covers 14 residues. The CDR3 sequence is CASSLWRERYEQYF. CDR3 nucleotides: TGTGCCAGCAGCTTATGGCGGGAGAGGTACGAGCAGTACTTC.